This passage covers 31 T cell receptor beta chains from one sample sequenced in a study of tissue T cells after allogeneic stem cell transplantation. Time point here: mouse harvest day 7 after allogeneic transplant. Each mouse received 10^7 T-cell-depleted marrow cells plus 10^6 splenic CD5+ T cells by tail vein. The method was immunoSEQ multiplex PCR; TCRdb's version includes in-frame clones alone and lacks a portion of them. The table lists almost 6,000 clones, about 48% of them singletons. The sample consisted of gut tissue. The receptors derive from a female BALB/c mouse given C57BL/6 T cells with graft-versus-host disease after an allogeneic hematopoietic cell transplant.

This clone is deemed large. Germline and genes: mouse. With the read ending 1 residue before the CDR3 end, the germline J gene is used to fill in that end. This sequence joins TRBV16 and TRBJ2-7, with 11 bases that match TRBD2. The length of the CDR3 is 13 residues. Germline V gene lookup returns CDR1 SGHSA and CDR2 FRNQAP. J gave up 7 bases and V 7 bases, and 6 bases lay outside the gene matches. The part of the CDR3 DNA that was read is TGTGCAAGCAAAGACTGGGGGGGAGAAGAACAGTAC. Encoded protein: CASKDWGGEEQY. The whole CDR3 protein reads CASKDWGGEEQYF.

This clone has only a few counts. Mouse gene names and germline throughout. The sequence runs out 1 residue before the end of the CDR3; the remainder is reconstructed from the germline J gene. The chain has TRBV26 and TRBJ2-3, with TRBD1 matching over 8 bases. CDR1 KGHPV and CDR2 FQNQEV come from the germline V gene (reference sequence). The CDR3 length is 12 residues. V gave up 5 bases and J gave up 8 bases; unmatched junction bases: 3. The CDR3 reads CASSGTGRTLYF. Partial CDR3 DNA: TGTGCCAGCAGTGGGACAGGCAGAACGCTGTAT.

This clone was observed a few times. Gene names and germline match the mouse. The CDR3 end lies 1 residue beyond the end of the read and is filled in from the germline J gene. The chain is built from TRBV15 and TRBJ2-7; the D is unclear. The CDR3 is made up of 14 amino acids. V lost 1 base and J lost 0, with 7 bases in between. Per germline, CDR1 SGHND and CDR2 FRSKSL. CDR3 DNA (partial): TGTGCCAGCAGTTTAGAACGGTACTCCTATGAACAGTAC. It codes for CASSLERYSYEQY. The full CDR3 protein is CASSLERYSYEQYF.

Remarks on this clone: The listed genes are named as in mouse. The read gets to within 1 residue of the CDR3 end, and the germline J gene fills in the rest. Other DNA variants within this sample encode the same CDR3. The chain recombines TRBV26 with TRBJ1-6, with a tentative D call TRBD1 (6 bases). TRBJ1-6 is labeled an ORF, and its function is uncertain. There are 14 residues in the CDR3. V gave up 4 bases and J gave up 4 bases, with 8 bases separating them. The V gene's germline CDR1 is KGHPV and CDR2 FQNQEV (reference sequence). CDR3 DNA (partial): TGTGCCAGCAGTCCGGGACAATATAATTCGCCCCTCTAC. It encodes CASSPGQYNSPLY. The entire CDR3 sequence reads CASSPGQYNSPLYF.

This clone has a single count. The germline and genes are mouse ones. CDR3 loop: CASSLEGGEGAEQFF. The CDR3 DNA, read in part, is TGTGCAAGCAGCTTAGAGGGAGGGGAGGGTGCTGAGCAGTTC. This chain connects TRBV16 to TRBJ2-1; weak D call: TRBD1 (5 bases). With the read ending 1 residue before the CDR3 end, the germline J gene is used to fill in that end. Germline CDR1 SGHSA, CDR2 FRNQAP. The CDR3 runs to 15 residues. Between the trimmed V and J ends, which lost 0 bases and 6 bases, there was a span of 12 bases.

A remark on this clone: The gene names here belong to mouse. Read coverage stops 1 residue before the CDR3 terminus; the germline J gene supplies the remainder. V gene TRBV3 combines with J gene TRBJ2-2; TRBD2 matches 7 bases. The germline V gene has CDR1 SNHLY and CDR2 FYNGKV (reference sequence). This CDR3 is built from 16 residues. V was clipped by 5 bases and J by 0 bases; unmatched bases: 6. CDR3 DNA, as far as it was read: TGTGCCAGCAGCCCCAGACTGGGAGCAAACACCGGGCAGCTCTAC. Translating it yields CASSPRLGANTGQLY. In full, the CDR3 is CASSPRLGANTGQLYF.

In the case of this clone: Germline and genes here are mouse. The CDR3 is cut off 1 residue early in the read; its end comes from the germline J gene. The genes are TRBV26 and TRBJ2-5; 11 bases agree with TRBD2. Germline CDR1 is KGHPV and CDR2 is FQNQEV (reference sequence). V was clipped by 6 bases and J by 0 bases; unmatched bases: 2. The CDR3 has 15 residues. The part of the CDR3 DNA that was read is TGTGCCAGCAGCTGGGACTGGGGGAACCAAGACACCCAGTAC. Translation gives CASSWDWGNQDTQY. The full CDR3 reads CASSWDWGNQDTQYF.

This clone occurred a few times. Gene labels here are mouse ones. The DNA read from the CDR3 is TGTGCCAGCAGTCTCGACAGGGGTTCTGGAAATACGCTCTAT. This translates into CASSLDRGSGNTLY. The complete CDR3 sequence is CASSLDRGSGNTLYF. The chain combines TRBV26 with TRBJ1-3, with 8 bases aligning to TRBD1. The CDR3 end falls 1 residue outside the read, so it is completed with the germline J gene. V lost 3 bases and J lost 0; bases outside the gene matches: 1. Germline CDR1 and CDR2: KGHPV and FQNQEV (reference sequence). The CDR3 is 15 amino acids.

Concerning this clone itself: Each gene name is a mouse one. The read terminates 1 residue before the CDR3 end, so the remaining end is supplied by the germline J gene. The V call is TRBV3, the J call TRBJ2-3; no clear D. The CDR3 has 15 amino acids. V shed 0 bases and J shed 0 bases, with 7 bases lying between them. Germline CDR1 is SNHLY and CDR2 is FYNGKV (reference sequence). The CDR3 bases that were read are TGTGCCAGCAGCTTAGCAGGGCCTAGTGCAGAAACGCTGTAT. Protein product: CASSLAGPSAETLY. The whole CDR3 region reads CASSLAGPSAETLYF.

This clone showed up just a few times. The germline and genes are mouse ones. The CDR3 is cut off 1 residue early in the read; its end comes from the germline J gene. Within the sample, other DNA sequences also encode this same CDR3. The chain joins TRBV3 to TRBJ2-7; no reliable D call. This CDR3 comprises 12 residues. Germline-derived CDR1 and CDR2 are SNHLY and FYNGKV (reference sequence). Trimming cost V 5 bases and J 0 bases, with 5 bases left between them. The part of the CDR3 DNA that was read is TGTGCCAGCAGCCCGAGCTCCTATGAACAGTAC. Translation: CASSPSSYEQY. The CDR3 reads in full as CASSPSSYEQYF.

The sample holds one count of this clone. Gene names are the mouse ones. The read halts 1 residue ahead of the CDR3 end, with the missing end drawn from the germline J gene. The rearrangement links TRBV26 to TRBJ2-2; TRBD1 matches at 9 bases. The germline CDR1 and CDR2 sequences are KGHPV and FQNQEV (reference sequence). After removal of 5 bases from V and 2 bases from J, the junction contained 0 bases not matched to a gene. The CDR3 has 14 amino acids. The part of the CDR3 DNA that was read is TGTGCCAGCAGTGGACAGGGGAACACCGGGCAGCTCTAC. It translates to CASSGQGNTGQLY. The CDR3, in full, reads CASSGQGNTGQLYF. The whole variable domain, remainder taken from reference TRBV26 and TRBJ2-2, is NSKVIQTPRYLVKGQGQKAKMRCIPEKGHPVVFWYQQNKNNEFKFLINFQNQEVLQQIDMTEKRFSAECPSNSPCSLEIQSSEAGDSALYLCASSGQGNTGQLYFGEGSKLTVL.

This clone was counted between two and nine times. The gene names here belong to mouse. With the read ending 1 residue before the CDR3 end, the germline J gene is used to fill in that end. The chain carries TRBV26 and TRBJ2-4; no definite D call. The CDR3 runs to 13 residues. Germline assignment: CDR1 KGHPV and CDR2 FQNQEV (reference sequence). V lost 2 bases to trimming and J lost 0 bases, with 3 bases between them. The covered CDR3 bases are TGTGCCAGCAGTCTGAGGAGTCAAAACACCTTGTAC. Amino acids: CASSLRSQNTLY. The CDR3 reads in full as CASSLRSQNTLYF. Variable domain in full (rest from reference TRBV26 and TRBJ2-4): NSKVIQTPRYLVKGQGQKAKMRCIPEKGHPVVFWYQQNKNNEFKFLINFQNQEVLQQIDMTEKRFSAECPSNSPCSLEIQSSEAGDSALYLCASSLRSQNTLYFGAGTRLSVL.

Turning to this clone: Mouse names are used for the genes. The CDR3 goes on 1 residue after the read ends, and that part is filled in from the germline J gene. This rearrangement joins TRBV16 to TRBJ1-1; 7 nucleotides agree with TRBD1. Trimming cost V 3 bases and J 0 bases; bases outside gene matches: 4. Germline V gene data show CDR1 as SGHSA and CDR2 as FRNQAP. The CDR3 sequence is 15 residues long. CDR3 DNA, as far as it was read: TGTGCAAGCAGCTTCTACAGGGGTGCAAACACAGAAGTCTTC. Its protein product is CASSFYRGANTEVF. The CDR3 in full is CASSFYRGANTEVFF.

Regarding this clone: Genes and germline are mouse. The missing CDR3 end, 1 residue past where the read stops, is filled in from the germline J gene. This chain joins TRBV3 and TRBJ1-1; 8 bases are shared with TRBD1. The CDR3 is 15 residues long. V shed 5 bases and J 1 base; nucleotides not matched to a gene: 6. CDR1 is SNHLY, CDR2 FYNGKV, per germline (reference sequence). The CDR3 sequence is CASSPSGQANTEVFF. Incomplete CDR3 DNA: TGTGCCAGCAGCCCCTCGGGACAGGCGAACACAGAAGTCTTC.

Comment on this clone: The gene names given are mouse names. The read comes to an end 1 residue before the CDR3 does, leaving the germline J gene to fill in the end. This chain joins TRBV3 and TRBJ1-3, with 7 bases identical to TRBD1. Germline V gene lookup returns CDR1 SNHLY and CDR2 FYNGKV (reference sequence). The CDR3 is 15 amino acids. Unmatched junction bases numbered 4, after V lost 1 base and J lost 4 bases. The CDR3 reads CASSLGRGQGNTLYF. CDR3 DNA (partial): TGTGCCAGCAGCTTAGGGCGGGGACAGGGAAATACGCTCTAT.

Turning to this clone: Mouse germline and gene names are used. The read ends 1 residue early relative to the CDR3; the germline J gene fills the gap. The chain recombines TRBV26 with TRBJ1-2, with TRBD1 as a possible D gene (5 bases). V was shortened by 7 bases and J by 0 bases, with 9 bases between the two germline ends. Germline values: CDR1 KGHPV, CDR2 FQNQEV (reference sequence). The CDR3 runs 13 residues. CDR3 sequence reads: CASTPTANSDYTF. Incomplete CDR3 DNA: TGTGCCAGCACCCCGACAGCAAACTCCGACTACACC.

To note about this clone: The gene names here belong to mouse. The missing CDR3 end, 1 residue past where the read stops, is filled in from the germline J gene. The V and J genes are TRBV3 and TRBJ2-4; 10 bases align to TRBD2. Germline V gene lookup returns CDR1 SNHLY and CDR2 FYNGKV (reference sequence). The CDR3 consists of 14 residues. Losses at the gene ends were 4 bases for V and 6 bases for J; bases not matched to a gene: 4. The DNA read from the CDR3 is TGTGCCAGCAGCTCCCGGGACTGGGGTAACACCTTGTAC. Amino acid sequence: CASSSRDWGNTLY. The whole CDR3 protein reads CASSSRDWGNTLYF. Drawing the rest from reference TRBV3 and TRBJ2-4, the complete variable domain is GPKVLQIPSHQIIDMGQMVTLNCDPVSNHLYFYWYKQILGQQMEFLVNFYNGKVMEKSKLFKDQFSVERPDGSYFTLKIQPTALEDSAVYFCASSSRDWGNTLYFGAGTRLSVL.

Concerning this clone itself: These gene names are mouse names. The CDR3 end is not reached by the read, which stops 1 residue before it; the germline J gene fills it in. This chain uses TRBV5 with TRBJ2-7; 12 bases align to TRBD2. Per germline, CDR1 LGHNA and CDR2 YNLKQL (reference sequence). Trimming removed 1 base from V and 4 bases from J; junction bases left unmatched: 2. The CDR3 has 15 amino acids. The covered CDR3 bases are TGTGCCAGCAGCCAAGGGGGACTGGGGGGATATGAACAGTAC. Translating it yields CASSQGGLGGYEQY. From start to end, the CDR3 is CASSQGGLGGYEQYF.

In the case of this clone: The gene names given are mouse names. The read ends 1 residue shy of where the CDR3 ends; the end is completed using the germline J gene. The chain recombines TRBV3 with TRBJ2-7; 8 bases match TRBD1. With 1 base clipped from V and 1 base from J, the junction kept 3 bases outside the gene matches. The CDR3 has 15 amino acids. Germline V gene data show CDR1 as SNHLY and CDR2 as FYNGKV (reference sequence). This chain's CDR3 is CASSLGGQGSYEQYF. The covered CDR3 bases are TGTGCCAGCAGCTTAGGAGGACAGGGATCCTATGAACAGTAC.

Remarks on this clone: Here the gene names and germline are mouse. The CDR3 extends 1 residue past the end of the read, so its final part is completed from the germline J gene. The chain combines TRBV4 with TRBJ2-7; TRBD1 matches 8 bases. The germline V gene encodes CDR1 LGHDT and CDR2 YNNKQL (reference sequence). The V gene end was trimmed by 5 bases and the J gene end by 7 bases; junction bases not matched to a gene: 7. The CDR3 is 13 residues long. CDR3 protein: CASSLSGGWEQYF. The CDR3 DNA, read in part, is TGTGCCAGCAGCCTATCAGGGGGCTGGGAACAGTAC.

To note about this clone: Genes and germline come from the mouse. The CDR3 region is CASSFAGSEVFF. The sequenced part of the CDR3 DNA is TGTGCCAGCAGCTTTGCAGGGTCAGAAGTCTTC. V gene TRBV3 combines with J gene TRBJ1-1; D may be TRBD1 (5 bases). The read terminates 1 residue ahead of where the CDR3 ends, so the germline J gene completes it. Looked up from germline, CDR1 is SNHLY and CDR2 is FYNGKV (reference sequence). Trimming shortened V by 3 bases and J by 6 bases, and 8 bases separated the two germline ends. The CDR3 is 12 residues long.

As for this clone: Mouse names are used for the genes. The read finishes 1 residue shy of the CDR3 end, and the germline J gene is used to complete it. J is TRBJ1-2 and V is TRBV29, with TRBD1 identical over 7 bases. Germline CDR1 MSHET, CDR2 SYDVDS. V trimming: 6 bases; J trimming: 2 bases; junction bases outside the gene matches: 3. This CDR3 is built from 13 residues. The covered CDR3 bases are TGTGCTAGCAGCCCGACAGGGAACTCCGACTACACC. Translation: CASSPTGNSDYT. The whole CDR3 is CASSPTGNSDYTF.

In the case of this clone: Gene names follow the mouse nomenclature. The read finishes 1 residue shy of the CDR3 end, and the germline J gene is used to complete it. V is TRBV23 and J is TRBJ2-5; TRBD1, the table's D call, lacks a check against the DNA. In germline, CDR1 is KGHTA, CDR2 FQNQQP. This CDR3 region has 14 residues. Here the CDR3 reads CSSSQSSDQDTQYF. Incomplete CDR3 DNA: TGCTCCAGCAGTCAATCTTCAGACCAAGACACCCAGTAC. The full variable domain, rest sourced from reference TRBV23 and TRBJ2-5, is DAAVTQKPRYLIKMKGQEAEMKCIPEKGHTAVFWYQQKQSKELKFLIYFQNQQPLDQIDMVKERFSAVCPSSSLCSLGIRTCEAEDSALYLCSSSQSSDQDTQYFGPGTRLLVL.

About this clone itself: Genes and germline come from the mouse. Partial CDR3 DNA: TGCACCTGCAGTGTTCCGGGACAGGGGTGTGCTGAGCAGTTC. Translation gives CTCSVPGQGCAEQF. In full, the CDR3 reads CTCSVPGQGCAEQFF. The chain joins TRBV1 to TRBJ2-1; 10 nucleotides agree with TRBD1. The read gets to within 1 residue of the CDR3 end, and the germline J gene fills in the rest. The germline V gene encodes CDR1 NSQYPW and CDR2 LRSPGD (reference sequence). The junction had 6 bases not matched to a gene; V was cut back by 4 bases and J by 6 bases. The CDR3 loop spans 15 amino acids.

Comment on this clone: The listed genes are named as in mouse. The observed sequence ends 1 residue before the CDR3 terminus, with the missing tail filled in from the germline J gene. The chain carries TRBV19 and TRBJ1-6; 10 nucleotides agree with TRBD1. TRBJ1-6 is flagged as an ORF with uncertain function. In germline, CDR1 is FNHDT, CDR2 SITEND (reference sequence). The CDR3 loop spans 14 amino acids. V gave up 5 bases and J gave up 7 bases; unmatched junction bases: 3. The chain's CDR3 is CASSPDRGNSPLYF. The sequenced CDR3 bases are TGTGCCAGCAGCCCGGACAGGGGGAATTCGCCCCTCTAC.

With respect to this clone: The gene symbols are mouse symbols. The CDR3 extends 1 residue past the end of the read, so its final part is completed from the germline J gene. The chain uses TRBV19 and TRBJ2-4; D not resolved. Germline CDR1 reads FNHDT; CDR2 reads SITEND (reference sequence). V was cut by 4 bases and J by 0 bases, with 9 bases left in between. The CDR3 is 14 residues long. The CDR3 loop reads CASSPDTSQNTLYF. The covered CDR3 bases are TGTGCCAGCAGTCCCGACACTAGTCAAAACACCTTGTAC. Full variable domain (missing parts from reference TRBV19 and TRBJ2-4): GGIITQTPKFLIGQEGQKLTLKCQQNFNHDTMYWYRQDSGKGLRLIYYSITENDLQKGDLSEGYDASREKKSSFSLTVTSAQKNEMAVFLCASSPDTSQNTLYFGAGTRLSVL.

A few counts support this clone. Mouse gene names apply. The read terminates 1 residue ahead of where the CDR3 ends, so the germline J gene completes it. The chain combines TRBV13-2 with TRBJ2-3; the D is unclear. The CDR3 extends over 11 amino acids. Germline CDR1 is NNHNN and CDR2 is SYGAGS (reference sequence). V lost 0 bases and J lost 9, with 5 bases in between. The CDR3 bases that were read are TGTGCCAGCGGTGATGCACCCACGCTGTAT. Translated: CASGDAPTLY. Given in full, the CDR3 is CASGDAPTLYF.

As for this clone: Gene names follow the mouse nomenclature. This CDR3 is CASLGQKNTEVFF. Incomplete CDR3 DNA: TGTGCCAGCCTGGGACAAAAAAACACAGAAGTCTTC. The rearrangement uses TRBV26 and TRBJ1-1, with D tentatively TRBD1 (6 bases). The read terminates 1 residue ahead of where the CDR3 ends, so the germline J gene completes it. The CDR3 is 13 residues long. V was pared by 8 bases and J by 1 base, with 11 bases between. Germline-derived CDR1 and CDR2 are KGHPV and FQNQEV (reference sequence).

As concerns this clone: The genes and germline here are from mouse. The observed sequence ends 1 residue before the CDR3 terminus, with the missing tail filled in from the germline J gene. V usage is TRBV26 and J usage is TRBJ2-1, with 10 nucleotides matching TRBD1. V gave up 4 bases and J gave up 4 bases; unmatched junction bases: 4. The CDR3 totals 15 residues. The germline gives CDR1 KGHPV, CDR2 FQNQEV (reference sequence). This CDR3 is CASSPWTGGYAEQFF. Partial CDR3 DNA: TGTGCCAGCAGTCCTTGGACAGGGGGGTATGCTGAGCAGTTC. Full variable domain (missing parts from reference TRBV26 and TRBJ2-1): NSKVIQTPRYLVKGQGQKAKMRCIPEKGHPVVFWYQQNKNNEFKFLINFQNQEVLQQIDMTEKRFSAECPSNSPCSLEIQSSEAGDSALYLCASSPWTGGYAEQFFGPGTRLTVL.

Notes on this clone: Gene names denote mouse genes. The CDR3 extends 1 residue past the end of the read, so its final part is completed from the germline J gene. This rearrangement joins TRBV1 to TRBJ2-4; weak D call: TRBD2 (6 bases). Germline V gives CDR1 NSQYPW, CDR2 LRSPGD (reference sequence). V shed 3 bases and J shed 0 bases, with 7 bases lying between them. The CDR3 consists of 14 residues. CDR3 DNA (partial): TGCACCTGCAGTGCCGACTGGAGTCAAAACACCTTGTAC. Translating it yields CTCSADWSQNTLY. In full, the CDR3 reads CTCSADWSQNTLYF.

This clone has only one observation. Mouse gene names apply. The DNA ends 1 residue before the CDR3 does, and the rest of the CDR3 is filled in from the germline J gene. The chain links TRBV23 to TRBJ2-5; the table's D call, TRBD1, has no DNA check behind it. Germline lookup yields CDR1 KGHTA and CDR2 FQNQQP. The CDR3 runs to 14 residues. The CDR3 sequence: CSSSAPDRGDTQYF. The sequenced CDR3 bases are TGCTCCAGCAGCGCTCCGGACAGGGGAGACACCCAGTAC.